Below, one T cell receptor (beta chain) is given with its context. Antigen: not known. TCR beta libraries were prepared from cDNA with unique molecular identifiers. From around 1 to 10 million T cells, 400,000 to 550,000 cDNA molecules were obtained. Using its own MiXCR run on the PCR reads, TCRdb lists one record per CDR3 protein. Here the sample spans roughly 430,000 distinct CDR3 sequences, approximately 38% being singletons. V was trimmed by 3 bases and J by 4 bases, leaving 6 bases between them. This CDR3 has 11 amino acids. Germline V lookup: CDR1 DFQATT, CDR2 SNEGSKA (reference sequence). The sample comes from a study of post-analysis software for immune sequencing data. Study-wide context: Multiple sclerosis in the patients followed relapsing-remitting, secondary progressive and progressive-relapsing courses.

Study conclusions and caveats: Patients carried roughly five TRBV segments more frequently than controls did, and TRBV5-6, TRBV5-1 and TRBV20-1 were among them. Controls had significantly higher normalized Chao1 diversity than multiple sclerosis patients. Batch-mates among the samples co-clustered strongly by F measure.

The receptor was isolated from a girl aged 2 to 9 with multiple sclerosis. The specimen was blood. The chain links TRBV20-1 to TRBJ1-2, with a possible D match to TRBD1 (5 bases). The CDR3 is CSARGTYGYTF. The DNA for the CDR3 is TGCAGTGCTAGGGGGACCTATGGCTACACCTTC.